This T cell receptor (beta chain) was captured in a study of blood T cell repertoires in COVID-19. Libraries were prepared by immunoSEQ multiplex PCR; TCRdb keeps only in-frame clonotypes and omits some of them. The profile shows some 200,000 clones, more than 85% of them singletons. With 3 bases clipped from V and 2 bases from J, the junction kept 3 bases outside the gene matches. Germline values: CDR1 SGDLS, CDR2 YYNGEE. The CDR3 runs to 15 residues. This TCR was recovered from a man between 35 and 55 years old with active or convalescent COVID-19. V is TRBV9 and J is TRBJ2-5; the match to TRBD2 covers 11 bases. Sequencing was carried out using peripheral blood. The CDR3 here is CASSAGLAEQETQYF. CDR3 DNA: TGTGCCAGCAGCGCGGGACTAGCGGAGCAAGAGACCCAGTACTTC.